This T cell receptor beta chain was sequenced during a study of cytomegalovirus exposure and HLA in healthy donors. The study, taken as a whole, reports: Rates of TCR association differed by HLA locus in a later analysis, with DRB1 highest and HLA-C lowest. The classifier reportedly diagnosed cytomegalovirus status with high specificity and sensitivity.

About this clone itself: The antigen is not known.

Trimming took 5 bases from V and 5 from J, leaving 13 bases between them. CDR1 is MNHNY and CDR2 is SVGAGI in the germline V gene (reference sequence). This CDR3 spans 14 amino acids. PCR was performed using 60 Vbeta and 13 Jbeta primers. Clones were read by immunoSEQ multiplex PCR, and TCRdb kept only the in-frame ones, dropping some. This sample has tens of thousands of clones, with around 10% found just once. V is TRBV6-6 and J is TRBJ2-1; D may be TRBD2 (6 bases). The TCR sequence derives from a man aged 55 to 70 in good health and CMV-seropositive. The sample comprised PBMCs. The CDR3 DNA reads TGTGCCAGCAGTCAGGGACTCCTAAACAATGAGCAGTTCTTC. This gives the protein CASSQGLLNNEQFF.